These 25 T cell receptor beta chains came from one sample sequenced in a study of CD8+CD57+ T cells in acquired aplastic anemia. CDR3 and TCR beta VDJ profiling relied on a genomic DNA template. TCRdb independently ran MiXCR on the reads; one entry per CDR3 protein. The sample has approximately 260,000 distinct CDR3 sequences; approximately 80% are singletons. All sequencing subjects had displayed CD8+CD57+ cell expansion on flow cytometry. Sequenced: sorted CD4+, CD8+, or CD8+CD57+ T cells (not recorded which) from PBMCs. These TCRs come from a human donor with aplastic anemia.

Concerning this clonotype: The limits of the CDR3 on the DNA are not certain, so only TCRdb's listed CDR3 is given. This chain links TRBV7-6 with TRBJ2-3. In germline, CDR1 is SGHVS, CDR2 FNYEAQ. The CDR3 spans 14 residues, counting both ends. CDR3 sequence reads: CASSLAETQYFEYF.

The rearrangement uses TRBV7-2 and TRBJ2-1, with D perhaps assigned TRBD1 or TRBD2 (5 bases each). CDR3 size: 16 residues. Per germline, CDR1 SGHTA and CDR2 FQGNSA. V shed 5 bases and J shed 12 bases, with 26 bases lying between them. CDR3 nucleotides: TGTGCCAGCAGCCTCGAGAGAGGGGATCACACAGATACGCAGTTCTTC. Translation gives CASSLERGDHTDTQFF.

To note about this clonotype: This CDR3 fails to terminate in the conserved phenylalanine or tryptophan, so it likely reflects a read error. The DNA is omitted, as the CDR3 cannot be located on it reliably, and the CDR3 follows TCRdb's listing. This sequence joins TRBV7-8 and TRBJ2-1; the table's D call of TRBD2 was not tested on the DNA. The germline V gene has CDR1 SGHVS and CDR2 FQNEAQ. The CDR3 totals 16 residues, both ends included. The CDR3 reads CASSLAGGTDTQYFCS.

In the case of this clonotype: As the CDR3 is not closed by the conserved phenylalanine or tryptophan, this likely results from a read error. The DNA is omitted, as the CDR3 cannot be located on it reliably, and the CDR3 follows TCRdb's listing. The genes are TRBV7-9 and TRBJ2-1; the listed D gene, TRBD1, was not tested against the DNA. The length of the CDR3 is 13 amino acids, counting both ends. Per the germline V gene, CDR1 is SEHNR and CDR2 is FQNEAQ (reference sequence). CDR3 residues: CASSLVLLGDTVS.

The CDR3 here is CASSVGAGGDEQSFF. The DNA of the CDR3 is TGTGCCAGCAGCGTAGGGGCGGGAGGTGATGAGCAGTCTTTCTTT. This chain uses TRBV9 with TRBJ1-1; D is unclear. Per germline, CDR1 SGDLS and CDR2 YYNGEE. The CDR3 loop spans 15 amino acids. Trimming cost V 0 bases and J 12 bases, with 21 bases left between them.

This sequence joins TRBV5-1 and TRBJ2-1; 11 nucleotides align to TRBD2. The CDR3 runs to 16 residues. The ends lost 4 bases at V and 7 bases at J; junction bases unmatched: 10. The germline V gene encodes CDR1 SGHRS and CDR2 YFSETQ. CDR3 residues: CASSKEELAGENEQFF. The CDR3 DNA follows: TGCGCCAGCAGCAAGGAGGAACTAGCGGGAGAAAATGAGCAGTTCTTC.

V and J are TRBV2 and TRBJ2-7; D may match TRBD1 or TRBD2 (5 bases each). The CDR3 consists of 14 residues. V dropped 8 bases and J dropped 2 bases, with 16 bases sitting between them. Germline V gene lookup returns CDR1 SNHLY and CDR2 FYNNEI. The CDR3 reads CASGGRGTAYEQYF. Here the CDR3 DNA reads TGTGCCAGCGGCGGCCGGGGCACAGCCTACGAGCAGTACTTC.

The CDR3, as DNA: TGTGCCAGCAGCGCAGGGTCAGATACGCAGAATTTTGCTTTCTTT. Translation gives CASSAGSDTQNFAFF. The rearrangement links TRBV9 to TRBJ1-1, with D maybe TRBD1 (5 bases). Trimming stripped 3 bases from V and 11 bases from J, with 23 bases between. CDR3 length equals 15 residues. The germline gives CDR1 SGDLS, CDR2 YYNGEE.

With regard to this clonotype: The missing conserved phenylalanine or tryptophan at the end of this CDR3 makes a read error likely. The limits of the CDR3 on the DNA are not certain, so only TCRdb's listed CDR3 is given. CDR3: CASRAPQRIHYG. J is TRBJ2-4 and V is TRBV7-9. The length of the CDR3 is 12 amino acids, counting both ends. Germline CDR1 SEHNR, CDR2 FQNEAQ (reference sequence).

As concerns this clonotype: The CDR3 end shows no conserved phenylalanine or tryptophan, and so a read error is likely. Because the CDR3's place on the DNA is in doubt, the DNA is left out and the CDR3 is given as listed by TCRdb. The chain employs TRBV7-3 and TRBJ1-5. Germline CDR1 and CDR2: SGHTA and FQGTGA. Both ends counted, the CDR3 spans 13 residues. CDR3 protein: CASRIEANAVEHL.

This clonotype was observed a single time. The V call is TRBV9, the J call TRBJ2-3; 7 bases line up with TRBD2. Trimming removed 9 bases from V and 11 bases from J; junction bases left unmatched: 18. CDR1 and CDR2 from the germline V gene are SGDLS and YYNGEE. The CDR3 totals 14 residues. The CDR3, as DNA: TGTGCCACCGGGATAGGCGGGGGTCCGGATGAGCAGTATTTT. Translation gives CATGIGGGPDEQYF.

Note on this clonotype: Germline and junction disagree at one end, which may indicate a read error. V is TRBV7-8 and J is TRBJ2-2; weak D call: TRBD2 (5 bases). Germline values: CDR1 SGHVS, CDR2 FQNEAQ. The CDR3 runs 13 residues. The CDR3 loop is CASSFHPAGELFF. CDR3 nucleotides: TGTGCCAGCAGCTTTCATCCAGCCGGGGAACTGTTTTTT.

The genes are TRBV9 and TRBJ2-5; D ambiguous. The CDR3 loop spans 15 amino acids. Germline values: CDR1 SGDLS, CDR2 YYNGEE. Trimming cost V 0 bases and J 9 bases, with 18 bases left between them. DNA for the CDR3: TGTGCCAGCAGCGTAGGGTCAGATACGCAGTATTCCCAGTACTTC. This gives the protein CASSVGSDTQYSQYF.

The chain uses TRBV15 and TRBJ2-7; D ambiguous. The V end lost 7 bases, the J end lost 2 bases, and 15 bases lay between the germline ends. The V gene's germline CDR1 is LNHNV and CDR2 YYDKDF (reference sequence). The CDR3 runs to 14 residues. CDR3 DNA: TGTGCCACCAACGGCCCGGCCCTAGCCTACGAGCAGTACTTC. Amino acids: CATNGPALAYEQYF.

Remarks on this clonotype: This CDR3 is missing its conserved last phenylalanine or tryptophan, likely due to a read error. This CDR3 is CASRPGGADTQYS. CDR3 coding DNA: TGTGCCAGCAGGCCCGGGGGGGCAGATACGCAGTATTCT. V usage is TRBV7-2 and J usage is TRBJ2-3, with TRBD2 matching over 8 bases. With 6 bases clipped from V and 4 bases from J, the junction kept 3 bases outside the gene matches. Germline lookup yields CDR1 SGHTA and CDR2 FQGNSA. This CDR3 comprises 13 residues.

The CDR3 reads CASSPARGELFF. The DNA of the CDR3 is TGTGCCAGCAGCCCCGCGCGCGGGGAGCTGTTTTTT. The V call is TRBV9, the J call TRBJ2-2; D gene uncertain. The germline CDR1 and CDR2 sequences are SGDLS and YYNGEE. The CDR3 length is 12 residues. V shed 4 bases and J shed 7 bases, with 8 bases lying between them.

Of note for this clonotype: One end of the junction fails to match germline, which may point to a read error. The chain employs TRBV2 and TRBJ1-1; the D gene is possibly TRBD1 (5 bases). The CDR3 contains 13 residues. CDR1 is SNHLY and CDR2 is FYNNEI in the germline V gene. CDR3: CASGDGTAGTPFF. For the CDR3, the DNA is TGTGCCAGCGGGGACGGGACCGCAGGTACGCCGTTTTTT.

This clonotype was seen a single time. The CDR3 does not close with the conserved phenylalanine or tryptophan, likely indicating a read error. The DNA is left out, because the CDR3 cannot be placed on it with certainty; the CDR3 is given as TCRdb lists it. The chain has TRBV2 and TRBJ2-5; TRBD2, as called in the table, went unchecked against the DNA. Including both end residues, the CDR3 is 15 amino acids long. Germline V gives CDR1 SNHLY, CDR2 FYNNEI. This chain's CDR3 is CASSDGGTYEQIFGL.

This clonotype was counted a few times. The chain couples TRBV5-6 to TRBJ1-2; TRBD1 might be the D (6 bases). The CDR3 totals 15 residues. V was pared by 0 bases and J by 2 bases, with 11 bases between. CDR1 is SGHDT, CDR2 YYEEEE, per germline. In DNA form, the CDR3 reads TGTGCCAGCAGCTTGGAGGGGGGGTCGAACTATGGCTACACCTTC. Protein: CASSLEGGSNYGYTF.

V gene TRBV2 combines with J gene TRBJ2-3; tentative D call: TRBD2 (6 bases). Germline assignment: CDR1 SNHLY and CDR2 FYNNEI. There are 15 residues in the CDR3. Deletions cut 5 bases from V and 6 bases from J, with 18 bases between. Written as DNA, the CDR3 is TGTGCCAGCAGTTTAGGGGCGGGACGGGAGGATACGCAGTATTTT. Its protein product is CASSLGAGREDTQYF. Using reference TRBV2 and TRBJ2-3 for the parts outside the CDR3, the full variable domain is EPEVTQTPSHQVTQMGQEVILRCVPISNHLYFYWYRQILGQKVEFLVSFYNNEISEKSEIFDDQFSVERPDGSNFTLKIRSTKLEDSAMYFCASSLGAGREDTQYFGPGTRLTVL.

For this clonotype: One end of the junction is discordant with germline, which a read error may explain. CDR3 bases: TGTGCCAGCAGCTTAGCGGCGGGTACGACCACGCAGCAGTTT. It translates to CASSLAAGTTTQQF. The chain recombines TRBV7-9 with TRBJ2-3, with a tentative D call TRBD2 (5 bases). CDR1 and CDR2 from the germline V gene are SEHNR and FQNEAQ (reference sequence). The CDR3 runs 14 residues.

A word on this clonotype: A read error may account for a junction end that differs from germline. J is TRBJ1-1 and V is TRBV19; no reliable D call. Germline loops: CDR1 LNHDA, CDR2 SQIVND (reference sequence). The CDR3 is 15 residues long. CDR3 in DNA: TGTGCCAGTAGTGGGGTGGGCGGAGCCAACACTGAACCTTTCTTT. Encoded protein: CASSGVGGANTEPFF.

The rearrangement uses TRBV7-2 and TRBJ1-2; TRBD1 might be the D (6 bases). The CDR3 covers 16 residues. V was shortened by 5 bases and J by 10 bases, with 26 bases between the two germline ends. The V gene's germline CDR1 is SGHTA and CDR2 FQGNSA. CDR3 DNA sequence: TGTGCCAGCAGCCATCGAGGCGGGGGCCAGCACTACGTCTACACCTTC. Encoded protein: CASSHRGGGQHYVYTF.

The chain couples TRBV7-2 to TRBJ2-5; TRBD2 might be the D (6 bases). V lost 7 bases and J lost 5, with 11 bases in between. CDR1 is SGHTA and CDR2 is FQGNSA in the germline V gene. The CDR3 is made up of 12 amino acids. The CDR3 here is CASTTGGETQYF. CDR3 nucleotide sequence: TGTGCCAGCACGACCGGAGGGGAGACCCAGTACTTC.

The rearrangement joins TRBV9 to TRBJ2-1; 9 nucleotides match TRBD2. V was pared by 4 bases and J by 8 bases, with 13 bases of the junction left unmatched. The CDR3 consists of 16 residues. Germline CDR1 SGDLS, CDR2 YYNGEE. CDR3 protein: CASSFESSGGSDEQFF. The DNA for the CDR3 is TGTGCCAGCAGCTTTGAATCAAGCGGGGGGAGCGATGAGCAGTTCTTC.